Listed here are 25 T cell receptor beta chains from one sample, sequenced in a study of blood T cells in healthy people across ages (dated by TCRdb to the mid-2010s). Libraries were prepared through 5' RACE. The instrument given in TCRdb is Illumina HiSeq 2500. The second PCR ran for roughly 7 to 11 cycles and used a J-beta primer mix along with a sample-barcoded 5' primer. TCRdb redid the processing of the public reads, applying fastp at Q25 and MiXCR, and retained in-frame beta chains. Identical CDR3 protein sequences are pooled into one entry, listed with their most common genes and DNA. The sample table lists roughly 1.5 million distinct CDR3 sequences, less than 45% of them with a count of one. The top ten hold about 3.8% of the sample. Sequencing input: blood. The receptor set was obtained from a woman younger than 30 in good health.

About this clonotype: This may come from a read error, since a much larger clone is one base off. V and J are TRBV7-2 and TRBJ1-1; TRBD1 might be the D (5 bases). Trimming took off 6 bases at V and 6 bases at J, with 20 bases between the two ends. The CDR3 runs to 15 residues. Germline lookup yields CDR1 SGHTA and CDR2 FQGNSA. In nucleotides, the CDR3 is TGTGCCAGCAGGACCGGGACCGGGGTGTTATCTGAAGCTTTCTTT. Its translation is CASRTGTGVLSEAFF.

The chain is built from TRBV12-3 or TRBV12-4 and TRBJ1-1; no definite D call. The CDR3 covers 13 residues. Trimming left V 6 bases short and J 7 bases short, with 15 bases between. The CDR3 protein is CASSPVLLGEAFF. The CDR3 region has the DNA TGTGCCAGCAGCCCCGTCCTCTTGGGTGAAGCTTTCTTT.

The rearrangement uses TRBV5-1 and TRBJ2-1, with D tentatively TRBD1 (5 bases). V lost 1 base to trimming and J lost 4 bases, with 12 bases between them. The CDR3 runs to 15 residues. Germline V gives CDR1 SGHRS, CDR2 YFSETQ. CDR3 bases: TGCGCCAGCAGCTTGTCGCAGGGCGAATACAATGAGCAGTTCTTC. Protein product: CASSLSQGEYNEQFF.

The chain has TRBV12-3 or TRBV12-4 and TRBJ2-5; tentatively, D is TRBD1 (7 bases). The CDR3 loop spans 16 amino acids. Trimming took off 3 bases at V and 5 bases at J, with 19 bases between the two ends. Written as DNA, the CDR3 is TGTGCCAGCAGTTTCCTAGGGCTAGCAGGGGGGGAGACCCAGTACTTC. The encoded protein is CASSFLGLAGGETQYF.

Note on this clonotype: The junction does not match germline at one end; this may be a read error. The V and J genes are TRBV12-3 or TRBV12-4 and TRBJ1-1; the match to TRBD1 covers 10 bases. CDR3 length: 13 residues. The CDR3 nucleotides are TGTGTCAGCAGTTTTGGACAGGGGGGATTCGCTTTCTTT. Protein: CVSSFGQGGFAFF.

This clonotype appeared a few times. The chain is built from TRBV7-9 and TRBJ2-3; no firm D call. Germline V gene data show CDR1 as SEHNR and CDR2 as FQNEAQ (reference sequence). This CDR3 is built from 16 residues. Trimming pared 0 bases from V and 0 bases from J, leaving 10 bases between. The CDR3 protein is CASSLATRFSTDTQYF. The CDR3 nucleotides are TGTGCCAGCAGCTTAGCTACACGTTTTAGCACAGATACGCAGTATTTT.

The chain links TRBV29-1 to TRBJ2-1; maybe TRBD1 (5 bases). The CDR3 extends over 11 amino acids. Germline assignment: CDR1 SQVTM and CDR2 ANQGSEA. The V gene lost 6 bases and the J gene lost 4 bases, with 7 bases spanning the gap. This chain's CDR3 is CSVGVYNEQFF. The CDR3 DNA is TGCAGCGTAGGGGTGTACAATGAGCAGTTCTTC.

CDR3 sequence (DNA): TGCAGTGCTAGGGGTCTAAGGCTAGCGGGAGTTGCAGATACGCAGTATTTT. Its protein is CSARGLRLAGVADTQYF. The chain couples TRBV20-1 to TRBJ2-3; TRBD2 matches 10 bases. The germline V gene has CDR1 DFQATT and CDR2 SNEGSKA (reference sequence). The ends lost 3 bases at V and 4 bases at J; junction bases unmatched: 13. This CDR3 contains 17 residues.

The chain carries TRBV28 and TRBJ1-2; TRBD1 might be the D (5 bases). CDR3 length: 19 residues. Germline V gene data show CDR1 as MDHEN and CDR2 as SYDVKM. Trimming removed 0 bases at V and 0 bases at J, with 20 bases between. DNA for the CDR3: TGTGCCAGCAGTTTATGGAGGATCCGGGACGCAGGAGCTAACTATGGCTACACCTTC. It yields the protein CASSLWRIRDAGANYGYTF.

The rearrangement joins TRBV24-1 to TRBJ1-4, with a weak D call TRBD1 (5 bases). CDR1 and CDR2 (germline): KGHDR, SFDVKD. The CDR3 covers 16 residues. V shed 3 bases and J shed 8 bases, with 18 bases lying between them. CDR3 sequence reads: CATSDPQGGRREKLFF. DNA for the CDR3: TGTGCCACCAGTGATCCTCAGGGAGGTCGGAGGGAAAAACTGTTTTTT.

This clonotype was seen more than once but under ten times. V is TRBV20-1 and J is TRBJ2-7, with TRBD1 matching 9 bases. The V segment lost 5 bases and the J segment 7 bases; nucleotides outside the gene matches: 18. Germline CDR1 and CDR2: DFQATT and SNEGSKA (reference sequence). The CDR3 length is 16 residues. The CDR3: CSARGLGQGYYNEQYF. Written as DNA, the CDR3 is TGCAGTGCTCGGGGGTTGGGACAGGGATACTACAATGAGCAGTACTTC.

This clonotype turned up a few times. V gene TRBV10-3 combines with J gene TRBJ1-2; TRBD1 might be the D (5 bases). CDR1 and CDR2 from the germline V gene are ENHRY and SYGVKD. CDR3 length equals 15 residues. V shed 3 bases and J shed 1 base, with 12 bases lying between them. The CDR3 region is CAISDTGALNYGYTF. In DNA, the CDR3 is TGTGCCATCAGTGACACCGGGGCCCTTAACTATGGCTACACCTTC.

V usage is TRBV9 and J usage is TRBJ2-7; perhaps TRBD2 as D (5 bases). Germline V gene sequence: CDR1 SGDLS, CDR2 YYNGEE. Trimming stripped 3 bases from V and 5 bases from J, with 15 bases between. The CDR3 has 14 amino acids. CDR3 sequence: CASSAAGITNEQYF. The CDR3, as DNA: TGTGCCAGCAGCGCCGCCGGGATCACAAACGAGCAGTACTTC.

CDR3 sequence: CASSAFSGRANEQYF. CDR3 DNA sequence: TGTGCCAGCAGCGCCTTTAGCGGGAGGGCCAATGAGCAGTACTTC. The chain employs TRBV11-1 and TRBJ2-5; TRBD2 aligns across 11 bases. The germline V gene encodes CDR1 SGHAT and CDR2 FQDESV (reference sequence). This CDR3 spans 15 amino acids. V lost 5 bases to trimming and J lost 11 bases; unmatched junction nucleotides: 13.

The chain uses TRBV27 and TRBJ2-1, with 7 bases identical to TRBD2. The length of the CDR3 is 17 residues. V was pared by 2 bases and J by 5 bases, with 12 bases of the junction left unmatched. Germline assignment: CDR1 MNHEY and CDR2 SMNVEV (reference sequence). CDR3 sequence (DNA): TGTGCCAGCAGTTTACTGCGCCCCAGCGGGGTAGACAATGAGCAGTTCTTC. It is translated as CASSLLRPSGVDNEQFF.

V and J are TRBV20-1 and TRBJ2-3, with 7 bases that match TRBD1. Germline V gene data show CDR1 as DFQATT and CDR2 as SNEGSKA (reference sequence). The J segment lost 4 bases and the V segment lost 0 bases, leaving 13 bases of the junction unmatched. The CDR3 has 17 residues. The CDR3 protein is CSARDKGDRVLSDTQYF. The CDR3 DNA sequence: TGCAGTGCTAGAGATAAGGGAGACAGGGTACTCTCAGATACGCAGTATTTT.

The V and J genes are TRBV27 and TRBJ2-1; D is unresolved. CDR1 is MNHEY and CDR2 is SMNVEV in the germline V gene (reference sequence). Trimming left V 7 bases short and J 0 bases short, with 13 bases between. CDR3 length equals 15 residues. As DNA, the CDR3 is TGTGCCAGCACCCTGTCAGCGAGCTCCTACAATGAGCAGTTCTTC. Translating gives CASTLSASSYNEQFF.

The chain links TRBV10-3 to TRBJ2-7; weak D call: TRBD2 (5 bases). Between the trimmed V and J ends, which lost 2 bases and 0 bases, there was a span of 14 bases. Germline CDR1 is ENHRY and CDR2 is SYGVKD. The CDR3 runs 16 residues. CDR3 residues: CAISERLGLASYEQYF. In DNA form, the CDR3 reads TGTGCCATCAGTGAGAGGTTAGGCCTAGCCTCCTACGAGCAGTACTTC.

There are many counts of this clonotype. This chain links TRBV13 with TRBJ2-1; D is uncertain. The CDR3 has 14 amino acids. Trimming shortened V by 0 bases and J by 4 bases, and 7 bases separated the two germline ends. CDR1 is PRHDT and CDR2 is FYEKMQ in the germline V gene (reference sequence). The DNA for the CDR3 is TGTGCCAGCAGCTTAGGGGCCCTATACAATGAGCAGTTCTTC. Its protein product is CASSLGALYNEQFF.

CDR3 DNA: TGTGCCAGCAGTCGGGGGACAGGGCGGACCGGGGAGCTGTTTTTT. Protein sequence: CASSRGTGRTGELFF. V gene TRBV27 combines with J gene TRBJ2-2; TRBD1 agrees at 9 bases. Germline-derived CDR1 and CDR2 are MNHEY and SMNVEV (reference sequence). The CDR3 length is 15 residues. The trim removed 5 bases at V and 5 bases at J, leaving 6 bases unmatched.

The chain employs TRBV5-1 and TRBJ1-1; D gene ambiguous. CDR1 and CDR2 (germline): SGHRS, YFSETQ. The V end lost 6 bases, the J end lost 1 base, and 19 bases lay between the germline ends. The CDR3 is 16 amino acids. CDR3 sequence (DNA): TGCGCCAGCAATTTATTGGGAGTGGCAGAGAACACTGAAGCTTTCTTT. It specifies CASNLLGVAENTEAFF.

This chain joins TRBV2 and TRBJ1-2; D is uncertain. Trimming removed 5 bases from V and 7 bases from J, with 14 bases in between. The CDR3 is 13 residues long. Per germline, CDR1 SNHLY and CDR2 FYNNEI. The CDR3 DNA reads TGTGCCAGCAGTCAGTCGGGTCAAGGTGGCTACACCTTC. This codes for CASSQSGQGGYTF.

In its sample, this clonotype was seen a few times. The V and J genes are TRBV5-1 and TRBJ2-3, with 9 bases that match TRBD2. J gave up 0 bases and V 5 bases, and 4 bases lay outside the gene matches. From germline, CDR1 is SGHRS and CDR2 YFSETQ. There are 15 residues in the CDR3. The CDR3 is CASRASGTSTDTQYF. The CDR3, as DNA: TGCGCCAGCAGGGCTAGCGGGACTAGCACAGATACGCAGTATTTT.

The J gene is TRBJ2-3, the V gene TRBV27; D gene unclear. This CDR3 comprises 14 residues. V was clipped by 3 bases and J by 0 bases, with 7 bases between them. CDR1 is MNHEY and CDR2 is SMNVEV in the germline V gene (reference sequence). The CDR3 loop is CASSFWISTDTQYF. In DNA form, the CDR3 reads TGTGCCAGCAGTTTTTGGATTAGCACAGATACGCAGTATTTT.

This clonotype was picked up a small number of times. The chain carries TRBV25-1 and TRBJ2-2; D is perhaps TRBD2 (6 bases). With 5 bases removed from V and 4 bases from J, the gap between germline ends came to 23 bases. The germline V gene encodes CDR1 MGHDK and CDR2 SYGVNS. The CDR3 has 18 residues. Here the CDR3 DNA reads TGTGCCAGCAGTCCACACGTCGGGGCGGGATCACCCACCGGGGAGCTGTTTTTT. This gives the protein CASSPHVGAGSPTGELFF.